This TCR beta chain was observed in a study of control samples from healthy donors and cancer patients. Germline CDR1 is WNHNN and CDR2 is SYGVQD (reference sequence). CDR3 length: 11 amino acids. V dropped 2 bases and J dropped 8 bases, with 6 bases sitting between them. Profiling relied on immunoSEQ multiplex PCR, and the TCRdb table lists in-frame clones only, not all of them. The sample records 200,000 to 250,000 clones, 85% to 95% being singletons. The receptor was derived from a man between 50 and 59 years old in good health. V gene TRBV10-1 combines with J gene TRBJ1-1; tentatively, D is TRBD1 (5 bases). The source material was blood. CDR3 bases: TGCGCCAGCAGTGAGAGGGGAGAAGCTTTCTTT. This encodes CASSERGEAFF.